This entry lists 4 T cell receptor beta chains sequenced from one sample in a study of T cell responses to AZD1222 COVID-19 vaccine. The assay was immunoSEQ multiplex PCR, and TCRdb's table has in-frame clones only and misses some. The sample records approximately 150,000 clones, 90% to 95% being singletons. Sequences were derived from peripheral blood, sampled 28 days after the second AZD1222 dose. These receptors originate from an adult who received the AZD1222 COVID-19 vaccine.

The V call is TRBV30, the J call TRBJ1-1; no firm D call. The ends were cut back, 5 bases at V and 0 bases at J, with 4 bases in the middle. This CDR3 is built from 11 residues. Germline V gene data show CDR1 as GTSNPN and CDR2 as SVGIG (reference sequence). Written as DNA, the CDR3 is TGTGCCTGGGGGGTGAACACTGAAGCTTTCTTT. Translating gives CAWGVNTEAFF.

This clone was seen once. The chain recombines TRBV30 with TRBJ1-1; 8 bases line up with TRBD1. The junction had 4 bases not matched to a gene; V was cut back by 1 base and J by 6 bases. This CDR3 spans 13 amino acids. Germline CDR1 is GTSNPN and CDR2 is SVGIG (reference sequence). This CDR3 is CAWSEQGVPEAFF. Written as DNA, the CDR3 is TGTGCCTGGAGTGAACAGGGGGTCCCTGAAGCTTTCTTT.

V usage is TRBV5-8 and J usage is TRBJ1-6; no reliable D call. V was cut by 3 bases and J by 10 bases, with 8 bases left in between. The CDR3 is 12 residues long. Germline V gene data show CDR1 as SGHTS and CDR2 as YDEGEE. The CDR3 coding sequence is TGTGCCAGCAGCTCCCTTTGGTCACCCCTCCACTTT. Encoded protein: CASSSLWSPLHF.

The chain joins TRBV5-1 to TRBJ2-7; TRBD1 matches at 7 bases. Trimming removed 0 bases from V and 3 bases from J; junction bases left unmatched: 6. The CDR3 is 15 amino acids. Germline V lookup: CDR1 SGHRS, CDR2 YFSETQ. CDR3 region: CASSLGTGPLYEQYF. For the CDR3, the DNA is TGCGCCAGCAGCTTGGGGACAGGCCCCCTCTACGAGCAGTACTTC.